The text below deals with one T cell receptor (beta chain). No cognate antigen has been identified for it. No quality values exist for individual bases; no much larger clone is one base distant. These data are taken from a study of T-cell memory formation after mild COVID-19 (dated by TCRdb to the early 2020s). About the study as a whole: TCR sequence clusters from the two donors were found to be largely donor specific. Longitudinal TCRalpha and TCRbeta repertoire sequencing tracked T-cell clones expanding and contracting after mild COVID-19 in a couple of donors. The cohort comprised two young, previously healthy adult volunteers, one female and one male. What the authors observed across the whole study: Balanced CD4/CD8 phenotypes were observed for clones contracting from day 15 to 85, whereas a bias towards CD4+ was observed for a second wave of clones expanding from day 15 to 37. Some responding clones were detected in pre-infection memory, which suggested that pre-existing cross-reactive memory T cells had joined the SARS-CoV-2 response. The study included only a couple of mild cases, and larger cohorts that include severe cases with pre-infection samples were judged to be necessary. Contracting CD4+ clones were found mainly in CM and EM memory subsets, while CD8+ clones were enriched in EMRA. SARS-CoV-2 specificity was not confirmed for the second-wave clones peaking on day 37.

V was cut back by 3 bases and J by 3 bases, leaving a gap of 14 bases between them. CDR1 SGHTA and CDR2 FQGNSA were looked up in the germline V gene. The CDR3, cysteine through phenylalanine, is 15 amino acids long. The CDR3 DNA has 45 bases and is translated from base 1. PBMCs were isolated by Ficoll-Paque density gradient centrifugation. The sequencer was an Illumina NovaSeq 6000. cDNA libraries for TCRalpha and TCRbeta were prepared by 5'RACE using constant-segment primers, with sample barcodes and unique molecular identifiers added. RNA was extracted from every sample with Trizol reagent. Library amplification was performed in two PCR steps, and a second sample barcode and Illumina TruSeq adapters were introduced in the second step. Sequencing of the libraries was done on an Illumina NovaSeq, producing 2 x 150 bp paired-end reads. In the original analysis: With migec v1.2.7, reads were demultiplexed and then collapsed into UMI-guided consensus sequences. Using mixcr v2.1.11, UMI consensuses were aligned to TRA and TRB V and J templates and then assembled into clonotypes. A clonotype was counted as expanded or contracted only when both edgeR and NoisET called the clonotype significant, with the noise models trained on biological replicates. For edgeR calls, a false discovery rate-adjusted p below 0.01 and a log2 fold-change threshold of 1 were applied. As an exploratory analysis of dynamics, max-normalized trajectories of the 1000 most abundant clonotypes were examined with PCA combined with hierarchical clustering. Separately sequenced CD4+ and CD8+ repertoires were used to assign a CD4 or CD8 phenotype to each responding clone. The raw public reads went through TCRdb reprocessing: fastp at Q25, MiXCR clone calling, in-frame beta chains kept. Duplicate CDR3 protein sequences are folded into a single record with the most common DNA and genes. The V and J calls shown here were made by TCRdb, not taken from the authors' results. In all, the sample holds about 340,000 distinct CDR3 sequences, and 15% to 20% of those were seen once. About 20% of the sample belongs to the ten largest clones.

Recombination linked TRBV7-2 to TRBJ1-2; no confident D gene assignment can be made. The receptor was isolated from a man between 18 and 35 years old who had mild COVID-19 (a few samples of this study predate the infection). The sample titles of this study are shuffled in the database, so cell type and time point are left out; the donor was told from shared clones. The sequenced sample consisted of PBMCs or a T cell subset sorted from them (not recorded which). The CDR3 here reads CASSLGFGGYYGYTF. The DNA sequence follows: TGTGCCAGCAGCTTGGGTTTCGGCGGCTACTATGGCTACACCTTC.